These 8 T cell receptor beta chains were all obtained from the same sample, sequenced in a study of blood T cell repertoires in COVID-19. Libraries were prepared by immunoSEQ multiplex PCR; TCRdb keeps only in-frame clonotypes and omits some of them. The table lists under 350,000 clones, about 86% of them singletons, with about 4.2% in the top ten. The material sequenced was PBMCs or T cells enriched from blood (not recorded which). The receptors shown here come from a woman aged 40 to 55 with acute COVID-19.

This clone was picked up one time. The DNA for the CDR3 is TGTGCCAGCAGCCAAGATACGGACTCAACTAATGAAAAACTGTTTTTT. Translation: CASSQDTDSTNEKLFF. The chain employs TRBV14 and TRBJ1-4; no reliable D call. V dropped 0 bases and J dropped 0 bases, with 8 bases sitting between them. Germline-derived CDR1 and CDR2 are SGHDN and FVKESK. This CDR3 has 16 residues.

This clone was picked up many times. The V call is TRBV5-4, the J call TRBJ2-3; 7 bases align to TRBD2. Trimming removed 1 base from V and 5 bases from J; junction bases left unmatched: 4. The germline gives CDR1 SGHNT, CDR2 YYREEE (reference sequence). The CDR3 sequence is 14 residues long. The CDR3 nucleotides read TGTGCCAGCAGCTTGTGGGAGGGATTAGATACGCAGTATTTT. Translating gives CASSLWEGLDTQYF.

The rearrangement links TRBV29-1 to TRBJ1-5, with 7 bases fitting TRBD1. The CDR3 spans 14 residues. J gave up 4 bases and V 4 bases, and 7 bases lay outside the gene matches. Germline values: CDR1 SQVTM, CDR2 ANQGSEA. The CDR3 sequence is CSVVSDRDNQPQHF. CDR3 DNA sequence: TGCAGCGTTGTCTCCGACAGGGATAATCAGCCCCAGCATTTT.

This clone showed up just a few times. The rearrangement uses TRBV6-1 and TRBJ2-3; D is perhaps TRBD1 (5 bases). Deletions cut 4 bases from V and 2 bases from J, with 16 bases between. CDR1 and CDR2 from the germline V gene are MNHNS and SASEGT. The CDR3 contains 16 residues. In DNA, the CDR3 is TGTGCCAGCAGTGTGAGTGGGGCCGTTGACACAGATACGCAGTATTTT. As protein: CASSVSGAVDTDTQYF.

The J gene is TRBJ1-1, the V gene TRBV27; D call uncertain. This CDR3 spans 14 amino acids. CDR1 is MNHEY, CDR2 SMNVEV, per germline (reference sequence). The V gene lost 0 bases and the J gene lost 6 bases, with 11 bases spanning the gap. The CDR3 nucleotides are TGTGCCAGCAGTTTATCCCGGGATTGGCCTGAAGCTTTCTTT. It codes for CASSLSRDWPEAFF.

This chain links TRBV7-3 with TRBJ2-1, with 9 bases fitting TRBD2. The V gene's germline CDR1 is SGHTA and CDR2 FQGTGA. The CDR3 loop spans 15 amino acids. Trimming cost V 2 bases and J 6 bases; bases outside gene matches: 5. CDR3 residues: CASSLGLAGINEQFF. The CDR3 DNA is TGTGCCAGCAGCTTAGGGCTAGCGGGGATCAATGAGCAGTTCTTC. Variable domain in full (rest from reference TRBV7-3 and TRBJ2-1): GAGVSQTPSNKVTEKGKYVELRCDPISGHTALYWYRQSLGQGPEFLIYFQGTGAADDSGLPNDRFFAVRPEGSVSTLKIQRTERGDSAVYLCASSLGLAGINEQFFGPGTRLTVL.

This clone was detected only a few times. Different DNA sequences within this sample yield the same CDR3. The V call is TRBV7-2, the J call TRBJ2-1, with 13 bases identical to TRBD2. V was clipped by 4 bases and J by 8 bases; unmatched bases: 5. Germline V lookup: CDR1 SGHTA, CDR2 FQGNSA. This CDR3 comprises 15 residues. CDR3 bases: TGTGCCAGCAGCTCCGGGACTAGCGGGATCTATGAGCAGTTCTTC. Amino acid sequence: CASSSGTSGIYEQFF.

The chain has TRBV5-1 and TRBJ1-1, with TRBD1 identical over 8 bases. Looked up from germline, CDR1 is SGHRS and CDR2 is YFSETQ. There are 17 residues in the CDR3. The V segment lost 4 bases and the J segment 0 bases; nucleotides outside the gene matches: 11. In DNA, the CDR3 is TGCGCCAGCAGCAAATGGACAGGGCCCCTAATGAACACTGAAGCTTTCTTT. This gives the protein CASSKWTGPLMNTEAFF.